This T cell receptor (beta chain) came from a study of cytomegalovirus exposure and HLA in healthy donors. Study-level results: Most TCRs appeared rarely, but some public TCRs recurred in many donors. The study designated 160 or so TCR beta chains cytomegalovirus-associated. A later analysis found first-cohort TCR clusters tended to co-occur in the 120 validation repertoires.

Assay: immunoSEQ multiplex PCR; the TCRdb copy retains only in-frame clones and omits some. Altogether about 98,000 clones are present, around nine tenths being singletons, with the ten largest covering around 3.9%. The ends lost 6 bases at V and 7 bases at J; junction bases unmatched: 9. CDR3 size: 16 residues. The germline V gene encodes CDR1 MDHEN and CDR2 SYDVKM. About this clone: Its antigen is undetermined.

This receptor was identified in a woman aged 30 to 39 in good health and CMV-seronegative. The sequenced sample consisted of PBMCs. V usage is TRBV28 and J usage is TRBJ2-1; 13 nucleotides line up with TRBD2. The CDR3 region has the DNA TGTGCCAGCAGCCAACTAGCGGGAGGGCCGGCGAATGAGCAGTTCTTC. Translating gives CASSQLAGGPANEQFF.